This is a list of T cell receptor beta chains from one sample in a study of blood T cells in healthy people across ages. One entry per CDR3 protein results from TCRdb running MiXCR on the 5' RACE reads. The profile shows 1,300,000 or so distinct CDR3 sequences, around 59% of them singletons. Source material: blood. The receptors come from a man between 18 and 35 years old in good health. Each CDR3 is given with its conserved first and last residue. Each record gives: V gene, CDR3 protein.

TRBV4-1 | CASSQDNAYGQEEQYF
TRBV6-5 | CASSYGLAATYEQYF
TRBV20-1 | CSASGTSGSSTYEQYF
TRBV7-9 | CASTFAGSDTQYF
TRBV12-3/TRBV12-4 | CASSFLEREWGTDTQYF
TRBV15 | CATSRGPGTGEFNEQFF
TRBV27 | CASNPLTGSDEQYF
TRBV20-1 | CSAMGQEPNQPQHF
TRBV20-1 | CSAKRDVNQPQHF
TRBV2 | CASGRGGQTKNIQYF